The following is a T cell receptor (beta chain) sequence with its context. Its antigen is not known. This sample stems from a study of shared clonotypes between healthy human individuals. V was pared by 4 bases and J by 9 bases, with 8 bases of the junction left unmatched. The CDR3 is made up of 13 amino acids. CDR1 is SNHLY and CDR2 is FYNNEI in the germline V gene. General study points: Relative to their counterparts shared across all four donors, non-shared clonotypes exhibited diminished generation probabilities.

Genomic DNA from each subset was divided evenly over several immunoSEQ plates. Assay used: immunoSEQ multiplex PCR; TCRdb lists only in-frame clones, some missing. The sample consists of about 2,500,000 clones, more than 80% of them appearing once. The source of this sequence is a man aged 18 to 30 in good health. The chain uses TRBV2 and TRBJ1-1, with 7 bases matching TRBD1. The source material was naive CD4+ T cells sorted from blood. Described subset: CD45RA+ positively selected. The DNA for the CDR3 is TGTGCCAGCAGTGGGCAGACAGGGTTTCAAGCTTTCTTT. Translating it yields CASSGQTGFQAFF.